The 3 T cell receptor beta chains in this list originate from one sample, sequenced in a study of CD8 T cells in ankylosing spondylitis. TCRdb reprocessed the 5' RACE reads with MiXCR, giving one entry per CDR3 protein. The table has about 160,000 distinct CDR3 sequences, around 8.9% seen once. Input material: blood, either unsorted or a sorted T cell fraction (not recorded which). The receptors stem from a female donor with ankylosing spondylitis or in good health (not recorded which).

The CDR3 nucleotides are TGTGCCATTAGGAGTCGCACTGAAGCTTTCTTT. This codes for CAIRSRTEAFF. This chain uses TRBV6-2 or TRBV6-3 with TRBJ1-1; D is undetermined. There are 11 residues in the CDR3. V lost 10 bases, J lost 4 bases, and 10 bases lay in between. Germline V gives CDR1 MNHEY, CDR2 SVGEGT.

The chain uses TRBV4-3 and TRBJ2-5, with TRBD2 as a possible D gene (6 bases). Germline V gene data show CDR1 as LGHNA and CDR2 as YSLEER. CDR3 length equals 15 residues. Trimming removed 0 bases from V and 1 base from J, with 9 bases in between. This CDR3 reads CASSQDRDSQETQYF. DNA for the CDR3: TGCGCCAGCAGCCAAGACCGGGACTCCCAAGAGACCCAGTACTTC.

V usage is TRBV28 and J usage is TRBJ2-4; 9 bases fit TRBD1. The V segment lost 10 bases and the J segment 0 bases; nucleotides outside the gene matches: 16. The CDR3 runs to 18 residues. CDR1 MDHEN and CDR2 SYDVKM come from the germline V gene. CDR3: CATKTGGLTLLAKNIQYF. The CDR3 coding sequence is TGTGCCACCAAAACAGGGGGCTTAACATTACTAGCCAAAAACATTCAGTACTTC.